A selection of T cell receptor beta chains follows, all from one sample in a study of identical twins. TCRdb used MiXCR to reprocess the 5' RACE reads, holding one entry per CDR3 protein. The sample holds around 280,000 distinct CDR3 sequences; around 8.8% are singletons and the top ten take less than 2.5%. These same records also appear under a second study, on yellow fever vaccine responses in identical twins.

The sequenced sample consisted of memory (CD45RO+) T cells sorted from blood. Every receptor here comes from a woman aged 18-29 years in good health. Each CDR3 is given with its conserved first and last residue. D genes are given only for firm matches. Clone size is not always given. Where it is, it says once, few, many or a class for expanded clones.

clone size | D gene | J gene | V gene | CDR3 DNA | CDR3 protein
- | TRBD1 | TRBJ2-1 | TRBV11-3 | TGTGCCAGCAGCTTAGTCAGGGGGAATGAGCAGTTCTTC | CASSLVRGNEQFF
few | TRBD1 | TRBJ2-7 | TRBV11-3 | TGTGCCAGCAGCCACCCCAGGGGGCCCGAGCAGTACTTC | CASSHPRGPEQYF
many | TRBD1 | TRBJ2-7 | TRBV28 | TGTGCCAGCAGCGCCGAAGGGGGCTATTACGAGCAGTACTTC | CASSAEGGYYEQYF
few | - | TRBJ1-4 | TRBV5-5 | TGTGCCAGCAGCTTGTCGAAGCGTCCTAATGAAAAACTGTTTTTT | CASSLSKRPNEKLFF
few | TRBD1 | TRBJ1-1 | TRBV2 | TGTGCCAGCGGGACAGGGGTATCTATTGGATTCGGAGCTTTCTTT | CASGTGVSIGFGAFF
- | TRBD2 | TRBJ2-3 | TRBV5-1 | TGCGCCAGCAGCCCACTCCTAGCGGTCACAGATACGCAGTATTTT | CASSPLLAVTDTQYF
many | TRBD2 | TRBJ2-5 | TRBV29-1 | TGCAGCGTCCAACTAGCGAGGTCTCAAGAGACCCAGTACTTC | CSVQLARSQETQYF
many | - | TRBJ1-5 | TRBV5-1 | TGCGCCAGCAGCTCAACTGGGGGTGGCAATCAGCCCCAGCATTTT | CASSSTGGGNQPQHF
few | TRBD1 | TRBJ2-1 | TRBV6-1 | TGTGCCAGCAGGCGAGGGGGCGTTGGCTACAATGAGCAGTTCTTC | CASRRGGVGYNEQFF
few | - | TRBJ2-1 | TRBV3-1 | TGTGCCAGCAGCTCGCAGCAGACCCCCTACAATGAGCAGTTCTTC | CASSSQQTPYNEQFF
- | TRBD2 | TRBJ2-7 | TRBV19 | TGTGCTGCCTCGGCCGGCGTCGGGAGGGCCTACGAGCAGTACTTC | CAASAGVGRAYEQYF
few | - | TRBJ2-5 | TRBV7-9 | TGTGCCAGCAGCTTCTGGACTACCCAAGAGACCCAGTACTTC | CASSFWTTQETQYF
- | - | TRBJ1-3 | TRBV18 | TGTGCCAGCTCTCCTCGACAGGAGTCCTCTGGAAACACCATATATTTT | CASSPRQESSGNTIYF
- | - | TRBJ2-2 | TRBV3-1 | TGTGCCAGCAGCCTGGACTACGGGGAGCTGTTTTTT | CASSLDYGELFF
many | TRBD2 | TRBJ2-3 | TRBV5-1 | TGCGCCAGCAGACCAACGGGGGGGCCGGGGACAGATACGCAGTATTTT | CASRPTGGPGTDTQYF
- | - | TRBJ1-4 | TRBV5-1 | TGCCCCAGCAGCCGGGGACCGGACGGAAAACTGTTTTTT | CPSSRGPDGKLFF
few | TRBD2 | TRBJ2-1 | TRBV6-1 | TGTGCCAGCAGTGTATCCTCGTCGGGGGGTCACAATGAGCAGTTCTTC | CASSVSSSGGHNEQFF
- | TRBD1 | TRBJ1-3 | TRBV12-3/TRBV12-4 | TGTGCCAGCAGTAAACGGACAGGGGGACGAAACACCATATATTTT | CASSKRTGGRNTIYF
many | TRBD1 | TRBJ1-4 | TRBV24-1 | TGTGCCACCAGTGACCCCTCGAGGACAGGCAATGAAAAACTGTTTTTT | CATSDPSRTGNEKLFF
few | TRBD1 | TRBJ1-1 | TRBV3-1 | TGTGCCAGCAGCCTTCGGACAGGGAATTTGAACACTGAAGCTTTCTTT | CASSLRTGNLNTEAFF
- | - | TRBJ2-2 | TRBV25-1 | TGTGCCAGCAGTGAATACACAGGGAATTCTCTCAAGCTGTTTTTT | CASSEYTGNSLKLFF
- | TRBD2 | TRBJ2-1 | TRBV10-3 | TGTGCCATCGGGGGGCCAGGACTAGCGGCTTCCTACAATGAGCAGTTCTTC | CAIGGPGLAASYNEQFF
many | - | TRBJ1-4 | TRBV20-1 | TGCAGTGCTAGCGGACAGAATGAAAAACTGTTTTTT | CSASGQNEKLFF
many | - | TRBJ2-7 | TRBV5-5 | TGTGCCAGCAGCCTCAATCCGACGAATGAGCAGTACTTC | CASSLNPTNEQYF
many | - | TRBJ1-1 | TRBV7-9 | TGTGCCAGCAGCTTAGCGCTGCAGAAGGCAGGGGTTGATGAAGCTTTCTTT | CASSLALQKAGVDEAFF
- | - | TRBJ2-1 | TRBV20-1 | TGCAGCCCCCCAGGGCTCTCCTACAATGAGCAGTTCTTC | CSPPGLSYNEQFF
few | TRBD1 | TRBJ2-5 | TRBV24-1 | TGTGCCACCGACAGGGGGTGGGAGACCCAGTACTTC | CATDRGWETQYF
- | TRBD1 | TRBJ1-1 | TRBV27 | TGTGCCAGCAGTTGGGAAGGGACAGGGGGCACTGAAGCTTTCTTT | CASSWEGTGGTEAFF
- | - | TRBJ2-2 | TRBV10-1 | TGCGCCAGCAGTGACCCCGGAGGAAACACCGGGGAGCTGTTTTTT | CASSDPGGNTGELFF
- | - | TRBJ1-1 | TRBV29-1 | TGCAGCGTTGGGCCCGGGGGGCGGACGAACATGAACACTGAAGCTTTCTTT | CSVGPGGRTNMNTEAFF
many | - | TRBJ2-5 | TRBV6-1 | TGTGCCAGCAGGATAGCCAGGGGTTGGGAGACCCAGTACTTC | CASRIARGWETQYF
many | - | TRBJ2-3 | TRBV12-3/TRBV12-4 | TGTGCCAGCAGTTTAGCGGGGATCAGCACAGATACGCAGTATTTT | CASSLAGISTDTQYF
few | TRBD2 | TRBJ2-7 | TRBV25-1 | TGTGCCAGCGAGCGGGGATACGAGCAGTACTTC | CASERGYEQYF
- | TRBD1 | TRBJ1-1 | TRBV6-1 | TGTGCCAGCACCTACGGACAGGGGGCTCCAACTGAAGCTTTCTTT | CASTYGQGAPTEAFF
few | - | TRBJ1-2 | TRBV10-3 | TGTGCCATCAGTGTCGAAAAGAACTATGGCTACACCTTC | CAISVEKNYGYTF
few | - | TRBJ2-7 | TRBV29-1 | TGCAGCGTTGAAGATCGAACCCGGTACGAGCAGTACTTC | CSVEDRTRYEQYF
few | - | TRBJ2-5 | TRBV18 | TGTGCCAGCTCACCAAACGACCCCATGTACCAAGAGACCCAGTACTTC | CASSPNDPMYQETQYF
few | - | TRBJ2-2 | TRBV10-1 | TGCGCCAGCAGCAAAGGGACCGACACCGGGGAGCTGTTTTTT | CASSKGTDTGELFF
few | TRBD1 | TRBJ1-6 | TRBV12-3/TRBV12-4 | TGTGCCAGCAGGACCACAGGGGGAAATTCACCCCTCCACTTT | CASRTTGGNSPLHF
- | TRBD1 | TRBJ2-5 | TRBV5-6 | TGTGCCAGCAGCTTGGAGGGACAGGGTACCCAGACCCAGTACTTC | CASSLEGQGTQTQYF
many | - | TRBJ2-1 | TRBV12-3/TRBV12-4 | TGTGCCAGCACCGTGACAGGAGCCCAGTTCTTC | CASTVTGAQFF
- | TRBD1 | TRBJ1-3 | TRBV6-1 | TGTGCCAGCAGTGGGGGGACAGTTAGCTCTGGAAACACCATATATTTT | CASSGGTVSSGNTIYF
- | - | TRBJ2-7 | TRBV20-1 | TGCAGTGCAGAGAACCCCGGCTCCTACGAGCAGTACTTC | CSAENPGSYEQYF
many | - | TRBJ1-3 | TRBV20-1 | TGCAGTGCTAGAGACGCCTACTCCAACTCTGGAAACACCATATATTTT | CSARDAYSNSGNTIYF
many | TRBD2 | TRBJ2-3 | TRBV4-2 | TGTGCCAGCAGCCGAAATATGGGGGGGGTGGACACAGATACGCAGTATTTT | CASSRNMGGVDTDTQYF
few | TRBD2 | TRBJ2-1 | TRBV9 | TGTGCCAGCAGCGTAGCTCCTAGCGGCGGTGAGCAGTTCTTC | CASSVAPSGGEQFF
- | TRBD1 | TRBJ2-5 | TRBV10-1 | TGCGCCAGCAGTATAGGACAGGGGGCTTGGGAGACCCAGTACTTC | CASSIGQGAWETQYF
- | - | TRBJ1-2 | TRBV18 | TGTGCCAGCTCAGCCGGACCGGGAGGCAATTATGGCTACACCTTC | CASSAGPGGNYGYTF
- | TRBD2 | TRBJ2-3 | TRBV28 | TGTGCCAGCAGAGAGCATAGCGGGAGGGACACAGATACGCAGTATTTT | CASREHSGRDTDTQYF
- | - | TRBJ1-1 | TRBV6-5 | TGTGCCAGCAGTTACTATTGGGCCCAGGGAACCTTTAACACTGAAGCTTTCTTT | CASSYYWAQGTFNTEAFF
few | - | TRBJ1-6 | TRBV2 | TGTGCCAGCAGTGAAGACAGGAGCTCCTATAATTCACCCCTCCACTTT | CASSEDRSSYNSPLHF
- | TRBD1 | TRBJ1-2 | TRBV20-1 | TGCAGTGCTTCTGCTTGGGACAGCCTTTCCTATGGCTACACCTTC | CSASAWDSLSYGYTF
few | - | TRBJ2-1 | TRBV11-1 | TGTGCCAGCAGCCCTTTTACAGGGTTTGTACGCTCCTACAATGAGCAGTTCTTC | CASSPFTGFVRSYNEQFF
- | - | TRBJ2-1 | TRBV11-3 | TGTGCCAGCAGCCCAAGCAGGGGGGTTGAGCAGTTCTTC | CASSPSRGVEQFF
- | - | TRBJ2-6 | TRBV11-2 | TGTGCCAGCGGACAACAGGGTACTGGGGCCAACGTCCTGACTTTC | CASGQQGTGANVLTF